These T cell receptor beta chains were read from a single sample in a study of EBV T-cell therapy then PD-1 blockade in nasopharyngeal carcinoma. Their recognized antigens are unknown. Sequencing used immunoSEQ multiplex PCR; TCRdb keeps in-frame clones, though not all of them. The profile shows about 14,000 clones, 84% of them singletons. Sequencing used CD8+ T cells from blood, obtained around day 100 from a patient whose treatment included autologous EBV-specific T cells and nivolumab. Source of these receptors: a man between 40 and 49 years old with nasopharyngeal carcinoma. Each CDR3 is given with its conserved first and last residue. The D gene is left open where the match is weak. Clone size is shown for a subset of rows, as once, few, many or a class of expanded clone.

D gene: TRBD1
J gene: TRBJ1-1
V gene: TRBV9
clone size: .
CDR3 DNA: TGTGCCAGCAGCGGACAGGGAGCTCGAGCTTTCTTT
CDR3 protein: CASSGQGARAFF

D gene: TRBD2
J gene: TRBJ2-1
V gene: TRBV6-4
clone size: .
CDR3 DNA: TGTGCCAGCAGTGACTCTACGGGCGGGGGGCAGGAGCAGTTCTTC
CDR3 protein: CASSDSTGGGQEQFF

D gene: .
J gene: TRBJ2-7
V gene: TRBV7-9
clone size: .
CDR3 DNA: TGTGCCAGCAGCTTCCCCGGGACGCACTCCTACGAGCAGTACTTC
CDR3 protein: CASSFPGTHSYEQYF

D gene: TRBD2
J gene: TRBJ2-2
V gene: TRBV6-2/TRBV6-3
clone size: .
CDR3 DNA: TGTGCCAGCAGTTTAGATAGCGGGGGTTCCGGGGAGCTGTTTTTT
CDR3 protein: CASSLDSGGSGELFF

D gene: .
J gene: TRBJ2-7
V gene: TRBV4-1
clone size: .
CDR3 DNA: TGCGCCAGCAGCCAAGATGTGGGGGCGTTGAGCTCCTACGAGCAGTACTTC
CDR3 protein: CASSQDVGALSSYEQYF

D gene: TRBD1
J gene: TRBJ2-4
V gene: TRBV6-4
clone size: .
CDR3 DNA: TGTGCCAGCAGTGAACAGGGGGCTGGAATTCAGTACTTC
CDR3 protein: CASSEQGAGIQYF

D gene: TRBD1
J gene: TRBJ2-7
V gene: TRBV7-9
clone size: once
CDR3 DNA: TGTGCCAGCAGTGGGACAGGGGAGTTCTACGAGCAGTACTTC
CDR3 protein: CASSGTGEFYEQYF

D gene: TRBD2
J gene: TRBJ2-3
V gene: TRBV19
clone size: .
CDR3 DNA: TGTGCCAGTAAGCTGATCGGGGGGGCGGCAGATACGCAGTATTTT
CDR3 protein: CASKLIGGAADTQYF

D gene: TRBD1
J gene: TRBJ1-1
V gene: TRBV4-3
clone size: .
CDR3 DNA: TGCGCCAGCAGGCCCTTGGAGGGGGCAACTGAAGCTTTCTTT
CDR3 protein: CASRPLEGATEAFF

D gene: .
J gene: TRBJ1-2
V gene: TRBV10-3
clone size: .
CDR3 DNA: TGTGCCATCAGTGCAGAGGGACATGGCTACACCTTC
CDR3 protein: CAISAEGHGYTF

D gene: TRBD1
J gene: TRBJ1-6
V gene: TRBV19
clone size: .
CDR3 DNA: TGTGCCAGTAGTATACGGGGGACAGGGGCCACCTATAATTCACCCCTCCACTTT
CDR3 protein: CASSIRGTGATYNSPLHF

D gene: .
J gene: TRBJ1-6
V gene: TRBV6-4
clone size: .
CDR3 DNA: TGTGCCAGCAGTGACTCTGCCGGGGGAAATTCACCCCTCCACTTT
CDR3 protein: CASSDSAGGNSPLHF

D gene: .
J gene: TRBJ2-5
V gene: TRBV7-9
clone size: .
CDR3 DNA: TGTGCCAGCAGCCCTAGTGGGCTTCGACAAACCACCCAGTACTTC
CDR3 protein: CASSPSGLRQTTQYF

D gene: TRBD2
J gene: TRBJ2-7
V gene: TRBV13
clone size: few
CDR3 DNA: TGTGCCAGCAGCTTAGGAGGAGCGGGGGCCCACGAGCAGTACTTC
CDR3 protein: CASSLGGAGAHEQYF

D gene: TRBD1
J gene: TRBJ2-5
V gene: TRBV3-1/TRBV3-2
clone size: .
CDR3 DNA: TGTGCCAGCAGCCAGAGACAGGGGGGGTACCAAGAGACCCAGTACTTC
CDR3 protein: CASSQRQGGYQETQYF

D gene: .
J gene: TRBJ2-3
V gene: TRBV7-9
clone size: once
CDR3 DNA: TGTGCCAGCAGCTTATTGGGCGGGGTCACAGATACGCAGTATTTT
CDR3 protein: CASSLLGGVTDTQYF

D gene: .
J gene: TRBJ1-2
V gene: TRBV24-1
clone size: .
CDR3 DNA: TGTGCCACCGAGGGGCAGAGTAACTATGGCTACACCTTC
CDR3 protein: CATEGQSNYGYTF

D gene: .
J gene: TRBJ1-2
V gene: TRBV9
clone size: .
CDR3 DNA: TGTGCCAGCAGCGCCTCCTACGTACAGAGCATATCTAGCGGCTACACCTTC
CDR3 protein: CASSASYVQSISSGYTF

D gene: TRBD1
J gene: TRBJ2-2
V gene: TRBV27
clone size: .
CDR3 DNA: TGTGCCAGCAGTTCATCAGGGGGCCGGACCGGGGAGCTGTTTTTT
CDR3 protein: CASSSSGGRTGELFF

D gene: .
J gene: TRBJ2-6
V gene: TRBV4-2
clone size: .
CDR3 DNA: TGTGCCAGCAGCCAGCAGGGAGGTTCTGGGGCCAACGTCCTGACTTTC
CDR3 protein: CASSQQGGSGANVLTF

D gene: TRBD2
J gene: TRBJ2-3
V gene: TRBV9
clone size: .
CDR3 DNA: TGTGCCAGCAGCTCCTTTAGCGGGGGGGCCCTCACAGATACGCAGTATTTT
CDR3 protein: CASSSFSGGALTDTQYF

D gene: .
J gene: TRBJ1-3
V gene: TRBV3-1/TRBV3-2
clone size: .
CDR3 DNA: TGTGCCAGCAGCCAAGAAGCGAGGGGGGAAGCTGGAAACACCATATATTTT
CDR3 protein: CASSQEARGEAGNTIYF

D gene: .
J gene: TRBJ2-1
V gene: TRBV28
clone size: .
CDR3 DNA: TGTGCCACTAACACCTACAATGAGCAGTTCTTC
CDR3 protein: CATNTYNEQFF

D gene: TRBD2
J gene: TRBJ2-1
V gene: TRBV4-3
clone size: .
CDR3 DNA: TGCGCCAGCAGCCGCCCCCTAGCGGGGGGGGTTGATGAGCAGTTCTTC
CDR3 protein: CASSRPLAGGVDEQFF

D gene: TRBD1
J gene: TRBJ2-7
V gene: TRBV28
clone size: .
CDR3 DNA: TGTGCCAGCAGAGAGACGTCCGGGACAGGGGCCTACGAGCAGTACTTC
CDR3 protein: CASRETSGTGAYEQYF

D gene: TRBD1
J gene: TRBJ1-2
V gene: TRBV7-9
clone size: .
CDR3 DNA: TGTGCCAGCAGCAGCAGGGGGGATGGCTACACCTTC
CDR3 protein: CASSSRGDGYTF

D gene: .
J gene: TRBJ1-4
V gene: TRBV15
clone size: once
CDR3 DNA: TGTGCCACCAGCATCAGAAACAAGATTGAAAAACTGTTTTTT
CDR3 protein: CATSIRNKIEKLFF

D gene: .
J gene: TRBJ2-7
V gene: TRBV27
clone size: once
CDR3 DNA: TGTGCCAGCAGTCCCCCCTACGAGCAGTACTTC
CDR3 protein: CASSPPYEQYF

D gene: .
J gene: TRBJ2-1
V gene: TRBV7-3
clone size: once
CDR3 DNA: TGTGCCAGCAGCTTGTCCGGGCCCTCCGGGGAGCAGTTCTTC
CDR3 protein: CASSLSGPSGEQFF

D gene: TRBD2
J gene: TRBJ2-1
V gene: TRBV9
clone size: .
CDR3 DNA: TGTGCCAGCAGCGCCAACGCTCTAGCGGGGGGATACAATGAGCAGTTCTTC
CDR3 protein: CASSANALAGGYNEQFF

D gene: TRBD1
J gene: TRBJ1-2
V gene: TRBV12-3/TRBV12-4
clone size: .
CDR3 DNA: TGTGCCAGCAGTCAAGACAGGGGAGGTGGCTACACCTTC
CDR3 protein: CASSQDRGGGYTF

D gene: TRBD1
J gene: TRBJ1-5
V gene: TRBV6-6
clone size: once
CDR3 DNA: TGTGCCAGCAACGACAGGGGTTCAAATCAGCCCCAGCATTTT
CDR3 protein: CASNDRGSNQPQHF

D gene: .
J gene: TRBJ2-2
V gene: TRBV6-4
clone size: .
CDR3 DNA: TGTGCCAGCAGTGAGGGAGATGCGGCGAACACCGGGGAGCTGTTTTTT
CDR3 protein: CASSEGDAANTGELFF

D gene: .
J gene: TRBJ1-4
V gene: TRBV27
clone size: .
CDR3 DNA: TGTGCCAGCAGTTTATGGGGAGGCGGGAATGAAAAACTGTTTTTT
CDR3 protein: CASSLWGGGNEKLFF

D gene: .
J gene: TRBJ2-3
V gene: TRBV9
clone size: .
CDR3 DNA: TGTGCCAGCAGCGTAGAGGAAGATACGCAGTATTTT
CDR3 protein: CASSVEEDTQYF

D gene: .
J gene: TRBJ1-2
V gene: TRBV6-6
clone size: .
CDR3 DNA: TGTGCCAGCAGTTACTCCCCATACTATGGCTACACCTTC
CDR3 protein: CASSYSPYYGYTF

D gene: TRBD1
J gene: TRBJ1-2
V gene: TRBV7-7
clone size: .
CDR3 DNA: TGTGCCAGCAGCCCCTTAACTCGGGACAGGTCACCGATTTATGGCTACACCTTC
CDR3 protein: CASSPLTRDRSPIYGYTF

D gene: TRBD2
J gene: TRBJ2-1
V gene: TRBV28
clone size: once
CDR3 DNA: TGTGCCAGCACCACAGGGGAGTCTAGCGGGGCCTACAATGAGCAGTTCTTC
CDR3 protein: CASTTGESSGAYNEQFF